These T cell receptor beta chains were read from a single sample in a study of blood T cell repertoires in COVID-19. TCRdb's copy holds only in-frame clones and misses some; the assay was immunoSEQ multiplex PCR. The table shows 300,000 to 350,000 clones, with around 89% occurring only once. Sequencing used PBMCs or T cells enriched from blood (not recorded which). These receptors were collected from a woman under 30 with acute COVID-19. CDR3s include the opening cysteine and the closing phenylalanine or tryptophan. The D gene is left open where the match is weak. Size values are once, few and many counts, or a class for expanded clones, and some rows have none.

D: TRBD1
V: TRBV28
J: TRBJ1-2
size: -
DNA: TGTGCCAGCAGTTTATGGGGACAGGGGAACTATGGCTACACCTTC
CDR3: CASSLWGQGNYGYTF

D: -
V: TRBV19
J: TRBJ1-1
size: -
DNA: TGTGCCAGTAGCCCCTCGGAGGGAATTGTGGGCACTGAAGCTTTCTTT
CDR3: CASSPSEGIVGTEAFF

D: -
V: TRBV11-3
J: TRBJ2-2
size: -
DNA: TGTGCCAGCAGCTTAGCGGCGGGGAACACCGGGGAGCTGTTTTTT
CDR3: CASSLAAGNTGELFF

D: TRBD2
V: TRBV5-1
J: TRBJ2-2
size: few
DNA: TGCGCCAGCAGTTTGTTAGCGGGAGTGAATGTAGGGGAGCTGTTTTTT
CDR3: CASSLLAGVNVGELFF

D: TRBD1
V: TRBV19
J: TRBJ2-3
size: -
DNA: TGTGCCAGTAGTATAGAGAGGGGGCGGTATACGCAGTATTTT
CDR3: CASSIERGRYTQYF

D: TRBD1
V: TRBV28
J: TRBJ1-1
size: -
DNA: TGTGCCAGCAGTTTAGGGACAGCGCGGACTGAAGCTTTCTTT
CDR3: CASSLGTARTEAFF

D: TRBD2
V: TRBV7-2
J: TRBJ2-1
size: once
DNA: TGTGCCAGCAGCTTGGCGGGAGCCCAGAATGAGCAGTTCTTC
CDR3: CASSLAGAQNEQFF

D: -
V: TRBV27
J: TRBJ1-2
size: few
DNA: TGTGCCAGCAGTTTAATGGGCGACAGTAACTATGGCTACACCTTC
CDR3: CASSLMGDSNYGYTF

D: TRBD1
V: TRBV7-8
J: TRBJ1-2
size: -
DNA: TGTGCCAGCAGCTTAGAGGGGACAGGGCGCTATGGCTACACCTTC
CDR3: CASSLEGTGRYGYTF

D: -
V: TRBV19
J: TRBJ1-2
size: -
DNA: TGTGCCACCATGAGGCCAAACTATGGCTACACCTTC
CDR3: CATMRPNYGYTF

D: TRBD2
V: TRBV27
J: TRBJ2-7
size: -
DNA: TGTGCCAGCAGTTTCTTGCGGGAGGCTTCCGAGCAGTACTTC
CDR3: CASSFLREASEQYF

D: -
V: TRBV12-5
J: TRBJ2-3
size: -
DNA: TGTGCTAGTGCTTCCCCGGGAAGATTCAGCACAGATACGCAGTATTTT
CDR3: CASASPGRFSTDTQYF

D: TRBD1
V: TRBV7-3
J: TRBJ1-5
size: -
DNA: TGTGCCAGCAGTCGAGGACAGGGGGGCCTCGAAGGTCAGCCCCAGCATTTT
CDR3: CASSRGQGGLEGQPQHF

D: TRBD1
V: TRBV5-1
J: TRBJ1-3
size: many
DNA: TGCGCCAGCAGCTTGGAGGGGACAGGGTATCGCTCTGGAAACACCATATATTTT
CDR3: CASSLEGTGYRSGNTIYF

D: TRBD2
V: TRBV11-3
J: TRBJ2-1
size: -
DNA: TGTGCCAGCAGCTTGACTAGCGGGAGGGCTCACAATGAGCAGTTCTTC
CDR3: CASSLTSGRAHNEQFF

D: -
V: TRBV3-1/TRBV3-2
J: TRBJ1-1
size: -
DNA: TGTGCCAGCAGCCAAGCTTTGAACACTGAAGCTTTCTTT
CDR3: CASSQALNTEAFF

D: TRBD2
V: TRBV9
J: TRBJ2-3
size: -
DNA: TGTGCCAGCAGCGTAACTAGCGGCCTTAACACAGATACGCAGTATTTT
CDR3: CASSVTSGLNTDTQYF

D: TRBD1
V: TRBV5-1
J: TRBJ2-3
size: -
DNA: TGCGCCAGCAGCTTGGAGGACAGGGAAACAGATACGCAGTATTTT
CDR3: CASSLEDRETDTQYF

D: TRBD2
V: TRBV5-1
J: TRBJ2-3
size: -
DNA: TGCGCCAGCAGCTTGGCCGGTCTAGCGGTGAGCACAGATACGCAGTATTTT
CDR3: CASSLAGLAVSTDTQYF

D: TRBD2
V: TRBV3-1/TRBV3-2
J: TRBJ2-2
size: once
DNA: TGTGCCAGCTCACTAGCGGGAGTTACCGGGGAGCTGTTTTTT
CDR3: CASSLAGVTGELFF

D: -
V: TRBV3-1/TRBV3-2
J: TRBJ2-6
size: -
DNA: TGTGCCAGCAGCCAAGCCGGTGGGGCCAACGTCCTGACTTTC
CDR3: CASSQAGGANVLTF

D: TRBD1
V: TRBV11-2
J: TRBJ2-1
size: -
DNA: TGTGCCAGCAGCCCTCATCAGACAGGGGAATACAATGAGCAGTTCTTC
CDR3: CASSPHQTGEYNEQFF

D: -
V: TRBV9
J: TRBJ1-2
size: -
DNA: TGTGCCAGCAGCGGACATACAGGGAGGGATGGCTACACCTTC
CDR3: CASSGHTGRDGYTF

D: -
V: TRBV28
J: TRBJ1-5
size: -
DNA: TGTGCCAGCAGTTTATCGGGAGAAACCTATCAGCCCCAGCATTTT
CDR3: CASSLSGETYQPQHF

D: -
V: TRBV14
J: TRBJ2-1
size: -
DNA: TGTGCCAGCAGCCAAGTTGGCCCAGACAATGAGCAGTTCTTC
CDR3: CASSQVGPDNEQFF